Included here is one TCR beta chain sequence, with context. Its target is unknown. The data stem from a study of cytomegalovirus exposure and HLA in healthy donors. Vbeta (60) and Jbeta (13) primers were used in the PCR. The method was immunoSEQ multiplex PCR; TCRdb's version includes in-frame clones alone and lacks a portion of them. The sample lists 90,000 to 140,000 clones, around 75% occurring once. J lost 7 bases, V lost 0 bases, and 8 bases had no gene match. This CDR3 is built from 15 residues. CDR1 and CDR2 (germline): MNHEY, SVGAGI. Findings of the study overall: TCR beta V- and J-gene trimming was later associated with a missense DCLRE1C variant.

This TCR was sampled from a man aged 25 to 40 in good health and CMV-seronegative. Sample: PBMCs. This sequence joins TRBV6-5 and TRBJ2-7; 8 bases map to TRBD2. The CDR3 DNA follows: TGTGCCAGCAGTTACTCAGCGGGAGTTCTAAGGGAGCAGTACTTC. Translation gives CASSYSAGVLREQYF.